The clone carrying this T cell receptor beta chain was recorded a few times. Its antigen remains unknown. This sample is drawn from a study of T-cell memory formation after mild COVID-19. Study-wide points: The CD4+ clones that contracted clustered mainly within CM and EM, and the CD8+ clones concentrated in EMRA.

This CDR3 has 17 amino acids. Trimming removed 4 bases at V and 8 bases at J, with 25 bases between. Germline V gives CDR1 SGHRS, CDR2 YFSETQ. MiXCR, run by TCRdb on the 5' RACE reads, gives a single entry per CDR3 protein. Counted here are hundreds of thousands of distinct CDR3 sequences, 20% occurring once; the ten biggest clones make up roughly an eighth. Sequenced sample: PBMCs or a T cell subset sorted from them (not recorded which). This TCR was recovered from an adult woman who had mild COVID-19 (a few samples of this study predate the infection). Cell type and time point are not known. The chain links TRBV5-1 to TRBJ2-1; tentative D call: TRBD2 (7 bases). As DNA, the CDR3 is TGCGCCAGCAGCCTTTTAAGGGGGGGGACCCTTGGCGATGAGCAGTTCTTC. Protein sequence: CASSLLRGGTLGDEQFF.